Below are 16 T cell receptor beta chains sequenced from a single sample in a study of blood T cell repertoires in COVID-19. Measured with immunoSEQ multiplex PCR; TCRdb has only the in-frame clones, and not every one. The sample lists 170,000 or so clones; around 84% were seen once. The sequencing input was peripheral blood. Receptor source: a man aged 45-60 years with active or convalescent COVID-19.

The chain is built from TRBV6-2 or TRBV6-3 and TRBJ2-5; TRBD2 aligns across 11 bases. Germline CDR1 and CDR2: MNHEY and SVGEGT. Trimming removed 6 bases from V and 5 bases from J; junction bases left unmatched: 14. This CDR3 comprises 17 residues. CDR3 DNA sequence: TGTGCCAGCAGCCCCCTGGTAGCGGGAGGGCCATGGGAGACCCAGTACTTC. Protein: CASSPLVAGGPWETQYF.

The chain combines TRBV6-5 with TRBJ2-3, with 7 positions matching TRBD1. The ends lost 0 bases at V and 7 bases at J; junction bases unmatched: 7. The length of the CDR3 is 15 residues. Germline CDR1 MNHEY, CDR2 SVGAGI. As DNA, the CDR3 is TGTGCCAGCAGTTACTCACAGGGGACCTCATATACGCAGTATTTT. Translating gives CASSYSQGTSYTQYF.

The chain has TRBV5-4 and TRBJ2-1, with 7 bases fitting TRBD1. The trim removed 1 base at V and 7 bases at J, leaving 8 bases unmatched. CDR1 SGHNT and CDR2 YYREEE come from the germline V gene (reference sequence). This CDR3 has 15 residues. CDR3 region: CASSLNRGAVNEQFF. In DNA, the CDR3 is TGTGCCAGCAGCTTGAACAGGGGAGCGGTTAATGAGCAGTTCTTC.

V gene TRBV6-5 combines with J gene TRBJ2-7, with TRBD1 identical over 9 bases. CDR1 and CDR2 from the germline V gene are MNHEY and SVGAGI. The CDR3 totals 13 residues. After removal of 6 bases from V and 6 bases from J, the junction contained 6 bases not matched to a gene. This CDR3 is CASRNRGLGEQYF. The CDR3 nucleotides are TGTGCCAGCAGGAACAGGGGGCTTGGCGAGCAGTACTTC.

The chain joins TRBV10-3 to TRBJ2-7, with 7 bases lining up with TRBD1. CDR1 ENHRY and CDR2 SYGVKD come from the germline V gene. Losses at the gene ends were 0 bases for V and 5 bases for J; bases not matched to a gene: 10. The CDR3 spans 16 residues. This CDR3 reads CAISESRRGRDNEQYF. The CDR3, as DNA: TGTGCCATCAGTGAGTCGAGAAGGGGGCGCGACAACGAGCAGTACTTC.

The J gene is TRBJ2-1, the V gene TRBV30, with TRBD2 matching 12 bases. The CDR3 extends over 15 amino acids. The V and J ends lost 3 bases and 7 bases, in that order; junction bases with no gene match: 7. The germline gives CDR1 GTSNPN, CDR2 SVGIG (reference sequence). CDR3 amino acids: CAWRRTSGKYNEQFF. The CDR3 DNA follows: TGTGCCTGGAGACGGACTAGCGGGAAGTATAATGAGCAGTTCTTC.

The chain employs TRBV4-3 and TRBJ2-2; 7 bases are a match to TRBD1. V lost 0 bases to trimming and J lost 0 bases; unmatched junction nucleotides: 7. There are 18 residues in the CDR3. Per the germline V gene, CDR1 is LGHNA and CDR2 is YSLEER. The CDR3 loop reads CASSQDRRQGTNTGELFF. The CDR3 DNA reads TGCGCCAGCAGCCAAGATCGACGACAGGGAACGAACACCGGGGAGCTGTTTTTT.

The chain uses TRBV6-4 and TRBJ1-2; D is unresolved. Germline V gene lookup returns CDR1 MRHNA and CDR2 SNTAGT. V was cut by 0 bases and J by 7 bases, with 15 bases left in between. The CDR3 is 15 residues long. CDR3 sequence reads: CASSDSTLGSTGYTF. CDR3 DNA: TGTGCCAGCAGTGACTCTACCCTAGGGAGCACTGGCTACACCTTC.

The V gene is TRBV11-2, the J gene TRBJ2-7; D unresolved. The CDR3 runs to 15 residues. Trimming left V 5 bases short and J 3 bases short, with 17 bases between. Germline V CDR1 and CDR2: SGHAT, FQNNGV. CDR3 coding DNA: TGTGCCAGCAGCCTCCCAGGATCCAAAAACTACGAGCAGTACTTC. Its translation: CASSLPGSKNYEQYF. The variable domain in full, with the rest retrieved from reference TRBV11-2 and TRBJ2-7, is EAGVAQSPRYKIIEKRQSVAFWCNPISGHATLYWYQQILGQGPKLLIQFQNNGVVDDSQLPKDRFSAERLKGVDSTLKIQPAKLEDSAVYLCASSLPGSKNYEQYFGPGTRLTVT.

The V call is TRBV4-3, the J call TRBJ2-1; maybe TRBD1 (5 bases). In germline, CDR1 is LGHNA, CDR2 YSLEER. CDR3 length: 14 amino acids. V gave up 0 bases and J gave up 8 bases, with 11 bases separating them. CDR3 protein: CASSQEPRVYEQFF. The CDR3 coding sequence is TGCGCCAGCAGCCAAGAGCCCAGGGTCTATGAGCAGTTCTTC.

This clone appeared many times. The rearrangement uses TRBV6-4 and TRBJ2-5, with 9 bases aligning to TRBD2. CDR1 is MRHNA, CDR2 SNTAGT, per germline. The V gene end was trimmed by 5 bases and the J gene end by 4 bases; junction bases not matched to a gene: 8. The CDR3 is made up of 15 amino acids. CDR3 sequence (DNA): TGTGCCAGCAGTCCTAAAGCGGGAGGACCAGAGACCCAGTACTTC. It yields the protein CASSPKAGGPETQYF.

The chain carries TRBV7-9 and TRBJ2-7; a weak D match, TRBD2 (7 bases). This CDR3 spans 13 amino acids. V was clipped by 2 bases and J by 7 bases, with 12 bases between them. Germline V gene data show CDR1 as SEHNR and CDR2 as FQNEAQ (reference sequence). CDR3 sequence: CASSLRGGGEQYF. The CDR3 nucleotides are TGTGCCAGCAGCTTAAGGGGGGGCGGTGAGCAGTACTTC. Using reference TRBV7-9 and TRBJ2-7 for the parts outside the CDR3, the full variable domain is DTGVSQNPRHKITKRGQNVTFRCDPISEHNRLYWYRQTLGQGPEFLTYFQNEAQLEKSRLLSDRFSAERPKGSFSTLEIQRTEQGDSAMYLCASSLRGGGEQYFGPGTRLTVT.

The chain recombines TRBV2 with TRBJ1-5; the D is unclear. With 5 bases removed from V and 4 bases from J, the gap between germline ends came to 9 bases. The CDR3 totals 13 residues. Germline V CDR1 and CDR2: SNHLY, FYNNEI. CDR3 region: CASSLYGNQPQHF. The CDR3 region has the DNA TGTGCCAGCAGTCTATACGGGAATCAGCCCCAGCATTTT.

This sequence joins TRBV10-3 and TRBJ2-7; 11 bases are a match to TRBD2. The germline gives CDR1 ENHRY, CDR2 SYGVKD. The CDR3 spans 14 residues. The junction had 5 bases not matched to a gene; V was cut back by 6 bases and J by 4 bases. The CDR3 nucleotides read TGTGCCATCAGCACTACTAGCGGGAGATACGAGCAGTACTTC. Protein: CAISTTSGRYEQYF.

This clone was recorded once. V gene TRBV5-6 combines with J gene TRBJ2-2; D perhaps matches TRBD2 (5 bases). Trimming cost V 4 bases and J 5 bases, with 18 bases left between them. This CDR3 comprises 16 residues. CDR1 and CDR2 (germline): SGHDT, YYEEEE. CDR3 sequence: CASSRRLARLTGELFF. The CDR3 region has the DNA TGTGCCAGCAGCAGGAGGTTGGCAAGGTTAACCGGGGAGCTGTTTTTT.

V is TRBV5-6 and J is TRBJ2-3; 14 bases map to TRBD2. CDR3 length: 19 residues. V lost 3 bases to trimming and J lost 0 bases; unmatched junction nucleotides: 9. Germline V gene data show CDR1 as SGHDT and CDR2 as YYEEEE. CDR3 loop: CASSYGLAGGRTSTDTQYF. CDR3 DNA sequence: TGTGCCAGCAGCTACGGACTAGCGGGGGGTCGAACTAGCACAGATACGCAGTATTTT.